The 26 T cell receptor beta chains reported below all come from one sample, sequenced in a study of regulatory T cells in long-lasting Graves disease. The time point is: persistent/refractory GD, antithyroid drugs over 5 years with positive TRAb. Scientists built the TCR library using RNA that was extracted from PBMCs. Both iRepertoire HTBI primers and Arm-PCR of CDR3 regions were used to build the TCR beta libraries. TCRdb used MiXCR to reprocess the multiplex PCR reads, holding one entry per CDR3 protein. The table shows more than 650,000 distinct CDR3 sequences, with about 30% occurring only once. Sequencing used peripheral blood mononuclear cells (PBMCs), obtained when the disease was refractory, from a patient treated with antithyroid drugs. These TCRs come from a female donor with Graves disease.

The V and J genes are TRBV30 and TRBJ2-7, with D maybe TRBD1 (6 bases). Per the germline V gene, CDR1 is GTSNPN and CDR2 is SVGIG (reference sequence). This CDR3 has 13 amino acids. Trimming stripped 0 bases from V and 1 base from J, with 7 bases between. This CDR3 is CAWSVGQSYEQYF. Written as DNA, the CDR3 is TGTGCCTGGAGTGTAGGACAGTCCTACGAGCAGTACTTC.

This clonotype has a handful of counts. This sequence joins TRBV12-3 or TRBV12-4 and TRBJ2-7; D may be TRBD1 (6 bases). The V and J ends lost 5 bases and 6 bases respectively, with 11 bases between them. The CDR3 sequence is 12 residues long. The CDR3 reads CASSRNRVEQYF. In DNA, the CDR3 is TGTGCCAGCAGTCGGAACAGGGTCGAGCAGTACTTC.

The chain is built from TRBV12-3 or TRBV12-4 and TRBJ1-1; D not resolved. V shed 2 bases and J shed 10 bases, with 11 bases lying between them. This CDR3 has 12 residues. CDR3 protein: CASSLSWLSAFF. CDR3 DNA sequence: TGTGCCAGCAGTTTATCGTGGCTATCAGCTTTCTTT.

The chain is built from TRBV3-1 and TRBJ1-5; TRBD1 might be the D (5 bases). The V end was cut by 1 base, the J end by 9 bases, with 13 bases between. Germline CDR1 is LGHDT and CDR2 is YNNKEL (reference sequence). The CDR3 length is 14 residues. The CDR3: CASSQGSGVLPQHF. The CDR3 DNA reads TGTGCCAGCAGCCAAGGATCGGGGGTTCTGCCCCAGCATTTT.

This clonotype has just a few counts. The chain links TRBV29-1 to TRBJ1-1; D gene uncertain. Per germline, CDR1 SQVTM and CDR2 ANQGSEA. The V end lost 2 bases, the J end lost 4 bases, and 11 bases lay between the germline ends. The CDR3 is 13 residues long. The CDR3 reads CSVEHPEGTEAFF. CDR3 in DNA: TGCAGCGTTGAACACCCCGAGGGCACTGAAGCTTTCTTT.

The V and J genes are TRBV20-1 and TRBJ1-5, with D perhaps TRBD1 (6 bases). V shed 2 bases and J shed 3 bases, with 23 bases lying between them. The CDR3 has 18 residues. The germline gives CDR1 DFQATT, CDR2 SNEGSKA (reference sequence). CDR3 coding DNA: TGCAGTGCTAGACAGATTAGTAGGGGGTCTGGCCCCAATCAGCCCCAGCATTTT. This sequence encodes CSARQISRGSGPNQPQHF.

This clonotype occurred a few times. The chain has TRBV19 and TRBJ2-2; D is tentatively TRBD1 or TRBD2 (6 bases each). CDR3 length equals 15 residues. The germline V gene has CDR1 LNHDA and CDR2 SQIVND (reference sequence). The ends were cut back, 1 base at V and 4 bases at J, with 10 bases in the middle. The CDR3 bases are TGTGCCAGTAGTATAGGGGGGGCCGGCACCGGGGAGCTGTTTTTT. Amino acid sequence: CASSIGGAGTGELFF. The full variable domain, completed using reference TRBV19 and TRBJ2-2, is DGGITQSPKYLFRKEGQNVTLSCEQNLNHDAMYWYRQDPGQGLRLIYYSQIVNDFQKGDIAEGYSVSREKKESFPLTVTSAQKNPTAFYLCASSIGGAGTGELFFGEGSRLTVL.

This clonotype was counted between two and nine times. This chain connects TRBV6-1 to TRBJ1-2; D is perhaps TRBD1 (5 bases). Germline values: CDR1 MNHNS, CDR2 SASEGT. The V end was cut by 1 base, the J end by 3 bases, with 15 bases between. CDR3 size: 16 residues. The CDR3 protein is CASSEVFSRVDYGYTF. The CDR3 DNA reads TGTGCCAGCAGTGAAGTTTTCTCCAGGGTTGACTATGGCTACACCTTC.

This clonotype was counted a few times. The CDR3: CASSYGLAGDTGELFF. CDR3 nucleotide sequence: TGTGCCAGCAGTTACGGGCTAGCGGGAGACACCGGGGAGCTGTTTTTT. The chain recombines TRBV6-5 with TRBJ2-2, with TRBD2 matching 10 bases. The CDR3 contains 16 residues. In germline, CDR1 is MNHEY, CDR2 SVGAGI. V lost 2 bases and J lost 3; bases outside the gene matches: 3.

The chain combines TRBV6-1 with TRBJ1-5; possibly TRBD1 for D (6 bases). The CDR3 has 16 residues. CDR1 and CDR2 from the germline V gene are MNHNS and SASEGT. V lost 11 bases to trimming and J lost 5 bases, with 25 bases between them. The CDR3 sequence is CAGANELQGNDQPQHF. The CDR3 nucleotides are TGTGCCGGCGCCAACGAGCTACAGGGTAACGATCAGCCCCAGCATTTT.

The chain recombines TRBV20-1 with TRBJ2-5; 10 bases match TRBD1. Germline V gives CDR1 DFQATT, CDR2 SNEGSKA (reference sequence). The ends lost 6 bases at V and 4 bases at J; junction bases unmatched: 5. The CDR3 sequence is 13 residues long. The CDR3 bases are TGCAGTGCAAAAGGGACAGGGGTAGAGACCCAGTACTTC. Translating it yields CSAKGTGVETQYF.

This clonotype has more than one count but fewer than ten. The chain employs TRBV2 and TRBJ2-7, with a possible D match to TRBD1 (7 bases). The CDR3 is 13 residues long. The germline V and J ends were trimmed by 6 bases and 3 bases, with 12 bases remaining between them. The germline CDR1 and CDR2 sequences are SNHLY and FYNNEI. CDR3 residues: CASSSGGLYEQYF. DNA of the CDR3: TGTGCCAGCAGCTCAGGGGGGCTCTACGAGCAGTACTTC.

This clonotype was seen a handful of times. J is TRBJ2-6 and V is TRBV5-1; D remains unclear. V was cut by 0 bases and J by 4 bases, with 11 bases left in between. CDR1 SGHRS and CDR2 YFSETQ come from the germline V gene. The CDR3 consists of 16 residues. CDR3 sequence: CASSLDGFLGANVLTF. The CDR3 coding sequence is TGCGCCAGCAGCTTGGATGGGTTCTTGGGGGCCAACGTCCTGACTTTC.

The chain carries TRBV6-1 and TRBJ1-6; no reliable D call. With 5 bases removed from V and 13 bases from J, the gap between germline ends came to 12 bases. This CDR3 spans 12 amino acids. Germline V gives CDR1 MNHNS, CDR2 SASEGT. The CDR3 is CASSTGIIPLHF. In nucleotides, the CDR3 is TGTGCCAGCAGTACCGGGATAATTCCCCTCCACTTT.

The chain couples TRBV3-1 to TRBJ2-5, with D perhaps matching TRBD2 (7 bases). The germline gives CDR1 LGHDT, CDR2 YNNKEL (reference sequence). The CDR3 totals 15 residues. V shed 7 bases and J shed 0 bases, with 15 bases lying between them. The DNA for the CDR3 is TGTGCCAGCATACCGGGGGGCAGGAACCAAGAGACCCAGTACTTC. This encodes CASIPGGRNQETQYF.

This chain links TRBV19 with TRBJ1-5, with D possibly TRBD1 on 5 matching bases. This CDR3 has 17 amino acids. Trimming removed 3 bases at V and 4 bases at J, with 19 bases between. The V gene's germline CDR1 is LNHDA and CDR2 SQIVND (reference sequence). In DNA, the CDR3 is TGTGCCAGTAGTATGGTAGGGCAGGGCTACTGGAATCAGCCCCAGCATTTT. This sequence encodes CASSMVGQGYWNQPQHF.

CDR3 sequence reads: CSARSTGINSPLHF. CDR3 DNA: TGCAGTGCTAGATCGACAGGGATTAATTCACCCCTCCACTTT. V and J are TRBV20-1 and TRBJ1-6, with 7 positions matching TRBD1. CDR3 length equals 14 residues. J lost 6 bases, V lost 2 bases, and 4 bases had no gene match. The germline V gene encodes CDR1 DFQATT and CDR2 SNEGSKA (reference sequence).

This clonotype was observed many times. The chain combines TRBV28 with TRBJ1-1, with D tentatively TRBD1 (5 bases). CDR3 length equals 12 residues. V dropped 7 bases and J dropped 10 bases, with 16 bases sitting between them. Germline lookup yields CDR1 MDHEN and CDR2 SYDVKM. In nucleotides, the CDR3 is TGTGCCAGCAAACTGCCAGGGAACTTAGCTTTCTTT. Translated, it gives CASKLPGNLAFF.

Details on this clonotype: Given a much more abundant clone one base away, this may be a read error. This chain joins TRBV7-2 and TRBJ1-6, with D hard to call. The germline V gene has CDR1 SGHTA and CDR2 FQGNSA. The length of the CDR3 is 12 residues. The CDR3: CASSLYNSPHHF. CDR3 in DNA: TGTGCCAGCAGCTTGTATAATTCACCCCACCACTTT.

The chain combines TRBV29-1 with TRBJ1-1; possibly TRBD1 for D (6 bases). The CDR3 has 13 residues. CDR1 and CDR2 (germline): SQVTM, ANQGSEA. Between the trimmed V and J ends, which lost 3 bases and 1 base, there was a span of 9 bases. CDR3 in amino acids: CSVDGGGNTEAFF. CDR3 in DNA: TGCAGCGTTGACGGGGGCGGGAACACTGAAGCTTTCTTT. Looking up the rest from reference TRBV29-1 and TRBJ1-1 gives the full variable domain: SAVISQKPSRDICQRGTSLTIQCQVDSQVTMMFWYRQQPGQSLTLIATANQGSEATYESGFVIDKFPISRPNLTFSTLTVSNMSPEDSSIYLCSVDGGGNTEAFFGQGTRLTVV.

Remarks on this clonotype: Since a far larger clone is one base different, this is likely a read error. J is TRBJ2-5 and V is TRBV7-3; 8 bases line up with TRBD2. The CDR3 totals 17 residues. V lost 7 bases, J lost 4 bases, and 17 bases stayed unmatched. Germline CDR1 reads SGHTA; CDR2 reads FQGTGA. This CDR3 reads CASTPLRGLVGGETQYF. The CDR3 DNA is TGTGCCAGCACCCCCCTCCGGGGACTAGTGGGAGGAGAGACCCAGTACTTC.

The CDR3 DNA reads as TGTGCCAGCAGCCCATCCCGGGGGCACGGAAACACCATATATTTT. Translating gives CASSPSRGHGNTIYF. V gene TRBV7-2 combines with J gene TRBJ1-3, with a tentative D call TRBD1 (6 bases). The V gene's germline CDR1 is SGHTA and CDR2 FQGNSA. Between the trimmed V and J ends, which lost 5 bases and 4 bases, there was a span of 15 bases. This CDR3 is 15 amino acids long.

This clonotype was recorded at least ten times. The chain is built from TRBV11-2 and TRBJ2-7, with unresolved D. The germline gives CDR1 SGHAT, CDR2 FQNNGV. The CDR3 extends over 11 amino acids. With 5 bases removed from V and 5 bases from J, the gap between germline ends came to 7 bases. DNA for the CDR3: TGTGCCAGCAGCCCAGTCCACGAGCAGTACTTC. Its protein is CASSPVHEQYF.

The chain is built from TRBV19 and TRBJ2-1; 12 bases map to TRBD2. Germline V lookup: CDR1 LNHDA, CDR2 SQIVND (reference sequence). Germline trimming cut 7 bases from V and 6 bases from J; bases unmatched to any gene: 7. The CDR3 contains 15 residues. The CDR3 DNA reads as TGTGCCAGTATCTTGACTAGCGGGGGAATCAATGAGCAGTTCTTC. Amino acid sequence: CASILTSGGINEQFF.

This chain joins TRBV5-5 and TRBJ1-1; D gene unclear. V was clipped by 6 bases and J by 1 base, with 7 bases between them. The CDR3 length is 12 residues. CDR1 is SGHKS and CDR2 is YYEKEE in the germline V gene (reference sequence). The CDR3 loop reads CASNTANTEAFF. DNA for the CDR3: TGTGCCAGCAACACAGCGAACACTGAAGCTTTCTTT.

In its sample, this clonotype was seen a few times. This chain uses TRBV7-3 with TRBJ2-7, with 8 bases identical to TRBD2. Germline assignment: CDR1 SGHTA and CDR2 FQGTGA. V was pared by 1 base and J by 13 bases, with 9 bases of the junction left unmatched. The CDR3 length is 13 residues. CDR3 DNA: TGTGCCAGCAGCTTAAACCCGGGAGGGCCGATATACTTC. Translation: CASSLNPGGPIYF.